A single sample is the source of the 12 T cell receptor beta chains below, sequenced in a study of shared clonotypes between healthy human individuals. Naive CD8 populations comprised CD45RO-negative cells positively selected for CCR7, excluding terminally differentiated effector memory CD45RA+ cells. Generated by immunoSEQ multiplex PCR, the TCRdb table keeps only in-frame clones and is missing some. The data contain about 2 million clones, 85% to 95% of them singletons. The sequencing input was naive CD8+ T cells sorted from blood. All receptors come from a man between 18 and 29 years old in good health.

CDR3 nucleotides: TGTGCCAGCAGCCCCCCTTCGGGACAGGGGACCTACGAGCAGTACTTC. Protein product: CASSPPSGQGTYEQYF. The rearrangement joins TRBV13 to TRBJ2-7; 10 positions agree with TRBD1. CDR3 length equals 16 residues. J lost 2 bases, V lost 5 bases, and 9 bases had no gene match. Per the germline V gene, CDR1 is PRHDT and CDR2 is FYEKMQ (reference sequence).

The V gene is TRBV10-1, the J gene TRBJ2-3, with 10 bases identical to TRBD2. V lost 3 bases and J lost 6; bases outside the gene matches: 24. This CDR3 has 21 residues. CDR1 WNHNN and CDR2 SYGVQD come from the germline V gene (reference sequence). This CDR3 is CASSDPQVGDAAGGNGDTQYF. The CDR3 DNA reads as TGCGCCAGCAGTGATCCCCAGGTGGGTGACGCAGCGGGAGGGAATGGTGATACGCAGTATTTT.

The V call is TRBV28, the J call TRBJ2-7; D remains unclear. This CDR3 has 14 amino acids. V shed 4 bases and J shed 0 bases, with 10 bases lying between them. Looked up from germline, CDR1 is MDHEN and CDR2 is SYDVKM. The CDR3 loop is CASSSSLSSYEQYF. In nucleotides, the CDR3 is TGTGCCAGCAGTTCCTCTTTAAGCTCCTACGAGCAGTACTTC.

The DNA of the CDR3 is TGTGCCAGCAACGACAGGGTGGACACTGAAGCTTTCTTT. This codes for CASNDRVDTEAFF. The chain recombines TRBV5-8 with TRBJ1-1, with 7 bases identical to TRBD1. Germline V gene sequence: CDR1 SGHTS, CDR2 YDEGEE. The trim removed 6 bases at V and 3 bases at J, leaving 5 bases unmatched. The CDR3 extends over 13 amino acids.

The V gene is TRBV5-4, the J gene TRBJ1-6; D unresolved. V shed 3 bases and J shed 10 bases, with 8 bases lying between them. This CDR3 spans 12 amino acids. Germline assignment: CDR1 SGHNT and CDR2 YYREEE (reference sequence). In DNA form, the CDR3 reads TGTGCCAGCAGCTACTCGCAGTCACCCCTCCACTTT. Its translation is CASSYSQSPLHF.

This chain connects TRBV11-2 to TRBJ2-3; TRBD1 or TRBD2 may be the D gene (5 bases each). V lost 5 bases and J lost 0, with 15 bases in between. The CDR3 runs 16 residues. CDR1 and CDR2 (germline): SGHAT, FQNNGV. The CDR3: CASSKGPEPSTDTQYF. In DNA form, the CDR3 reads TGTGCCAGCAGCAAGGGACCAGAACCCAGCACAGATACGCAGTATTTT.

V is TRBV7-2 and J is TRBJ2-7; TRBD2 aligns across 11 bases. CDR3 size: 16 residues. Germline V gene sequence: CDR1 SGHTA, CDR2 FQGNSA. V lost 4 bases, J lost 3 bases, and 8 bases stayed unmatched. The CDR3 here is CASSYRGTSGLYEQYF. The CDR3 region has the DNA TGTGCCAGCAGCTACCGGGGGACTAGCGGTCTCTACGAGCAGTACTTC.

For this clone: The same CDR3 can be traced to other DNA sequences in this sample. The rearrangement joins TRBV2 to TRBJ1-1; maybe TRBD1 (5 bases). The CDR3 is 13 residues long. Per germline, CDR1 SNHLY and CDR2 FYNNEI. V was pared by 4 bases and J by 5 bases, with 11 bases between. CDR3 residues: CASSVGGGTEAFF. The CDR3 DNA sequence: TGTGCCAGCAGTGTGGGGGGAGGGACTGAAGCTTTCTTT.

The chain joins TRBV5-1 to TRBJ2-1, with a weak D call TRBD2 (5 bases). Germline CDR1 SGHRS, CDR2 YFSETQ. Trimming cost V 0 bases and J 8 bases, with 9 bases left between them. This CDR3 spans 13 amino acids. The CDR3 nucleotides are TGCGCCAGCAGCTTGGGGATCGGGGATGAGCAGTTCTTC. Translation gives CASSLGIGDEQFF. The entire variable domain, with the rest obtained from reference TRBV5-1 and TRBJ2-1, is as follows: KAGVTQTPRYLIKTRGQQVTLSCSPISGHRSVSWYQQTPGQGLQFLFEYFSETQRNKGNFPGRFSGRQFSNSRSEMNVSTLELGDSALYLCASSLGIGDEQFFGPGTRLTVL.

This clone was picked up a small number of times. The V and J genes are TRBV6-5 and TRBJ1-6; 8 bases map to TRBD1. CDR1 is MNHEY, CDR2 SVGAGI, per germline. V shed 0 bases, J shed 9 bases, and the junction held 4 bases outside the gene matches. The CDR3 runs to 15 residues. CDR3 sequence: CASSYSQGAVSPLHF. As DNA, the CDR3 is TGTGCCAGCAGTTACTCGCAGGGGGCGGTTTCACCCCTCCACTTT.

The chain links TRBV10-3 to TRBJ2-7; the D gene is possibly TRBD1 (6 bases). V lost 2 bases and J lost 3, with 17 bases in between. Germline CDR1 is ENHRY and CDR2 is SYGVKD. The CDR3 extends over 16 amino acids. In nucleotides, the CDR3 is TGTGCCATCAGTGAGCGACTGGGGGCCCGAATCTACGAGCAGTACTTC. It specifies CAISERLGARIYEQYF.

The chain joins TRBV5-1 to TRBJ2-5, with a possible D match to TRBD1 (6 bases). This CDR3 has 15 amino acids. Germline V lookup: CDR1 SGHRS, CDR2 YFSETQ. Trimming cost V 0 bases and J 5 bases, with 14 bases left between them. CDR3 protein: CASSLEETGMETQYF. DNA of the CDR3: TGCGCCAGCAGCTTGGAAGAGACAGGCATGGAGACCCAGTACTTC.